This T cell receptor beta chain was documented in a study of cytomegalovirus exposure and HLA in healthy donors. General study points: Reports showed the classifier diagnosing cytomegalovirus status with high specificity and sensitivity. Several of the most significant clusters were apparently associated with common viral pathogens in a later analysis. The authors later found HLA-associated TCR beta chains more clonally expanded than equally common others.

Deletions cut 8 bases from V and 3 bases from J, with 11 bases between. CDR1 LNHDA and CDR2 SQIVND come from the germline V gene (reference sequence). CDR3 length equals 13 residues. With regard to this clone: No antigen is known for it.

The PCR was carried out with 60 Vbeta primers and 13 Jbeta primers. Produced via immunoSEQ multiplex PCR; TCRdb's table is partial and in-frame only. The sample records approximately 100,000 clones, roughly 70% being singletons. The gene calls are TRBV19 and TRBJ1-5; D unresolved. Sequencing input: PBMCs. This TCR derives from a man between 45 and 60 years old in good health and CMV-seronegative. The CDR3 region is CASSITVNQPQHF. CDR3 coding DNA: TGTGCCAGTTCGATCACGGTCAATCAGCCCCAGCATTTT. Drawing the rest from reference TRBV19 and TRBJ1-5, the complete variable domain is DGGITQSPKYLFRKEGQNVTLSCEQNLNHDAMYWYRQDPGQGLRLIYYSQIVNDFQKGDIAEGYSVSREKKESFPLTVTSAQKNPTAFYLCASSITVNQPQHFGDGTRLSIL.